Listed here are 17 T cell receptor beta chains from one sample, sequenced in a study of response to subunit inactivated influenza vaccine. One entry per CDR3 protein, called by TCRdb with MiXCR from the RT-PCR reads. The sample has hundreds of thousands of distinct CDR3 sequences; around 11% are singletons. The sample was also linked to a second study, of T cells expressing NK-cell markers. This second study says: In generating TCR beta cDNA, 5'RACE template switching with UMIs was used.

The sample consisted of PBMCs from blood, taken on the day of vaccination. All receptors derive from a middle-aged man who received an inactivated influenza vaccine.

The rearrangement joins TRBV18 to TRBJ2-3; unclear D gene. Trimming pared 2 bases from V and 7 bases from J, leaving 7 bases between. The CDR3 is made up of 12 amino acids. CDR1 and CDR2 from the germline V gene are KGHSH and LQKENI. The CDR3 nucleotides are TGTGCCAGCTCACCAGGCCCTTATACGCAGTATTTT. Translating it yields CASSPGPYTQYF. Full variable domain (outside the CDR3, taken from reference TRBV18 and TRBJ2-3): NAGVMQNPRHLVRRRGQEARLRCSPMKGHSHVYWYRQLPEEGLKFMVYLQKENIIDESGMPKERFSAEFPKEGPSILRIQQVVRGDSAAYFCASSPGPYTQYFGPGTRLTVL.

This clonotype has only a few counts. The gene calls are TRBV6-2 or TRBV6-3 and TRBJ2-3, with 7 bases lining up with TRBD1. Germline V CDR1 and CDR2: MNHEY, SVGEGT. Trimming took 5 bases from V and 0 from J; bases not matched to a gene: 2. CDR3 length: 14 residues. This chain's CDR3 is CASSGTASTDTQYF. The CDR3 DNA reads as TGTGCCAGCAGTGGGACAGCCAGCACAGATACGCAGTATTTT.

V is TRBV29-1 and J is TRBJ2-1; D is undetermined. The CDR3 runs 10 residues. Per germline, CDR1 SQVTM and CDR2 ANQGSEA. V lost 4 bases and J lost 8, with 6 bases in between. CDR3 bases: TGCAGCGTTGCCCGGGATGAGCAGTTCTTC. Translating gives CSVARDEQFF.

In this sample, this clonotype turned up a few times. The rearrangement uses TRBV6-5 and TRBJ1-2; 8 nucleotides agree with TRBD1. V gave up 2 bases and J gave up 2 bases; unmatched junction bases: 7. CDR1 is MNHEY, CDR2 SVGAGI, per germline. This CDR3 is built from 16 residues. The CDR3 DNA reads as TGTGCCAGCAGTTACAGACAGGGGAGAGGGAACTATGGCTACACCTTC. This encodes CASSYRQGRGNYGYTF.

This clonotype was detected ten times or more. The CDR3 loop is CASSQGGTYEQYF. The DNA for the CDR3 is TGCGCCAGCAGCCAGGGGGGAACCTACGAGCAGTACTTC. The chain recombines TRBV4-3 with TRBJ2-7, with D tentatively TRBD2 (6 bases). The CDR3 runs 13 residues. Germline-derived CDR1 and CDR2 are LGHNA and YSLEER. The V gene lost 3 bases and the J gene lost 2 bases, with 8 bases spanning the gap.

This clonotype was counted only a few times. The chain couples TRBV7-9 to TRBJ2-1; D call uncertain. Trimming removed 2 bases from V and 6 bases from J, with 17 bases in between. Germline V gene data show CDR1 as SEHNR and CDR2 as FQNEAQ (reference sequence). This CDR3 is built from 16 residues. The CDR3 here is CASSLSSPPNPNEQFF. CDR3 DNA: TGTGCCAGCAGCTTATCCTCCCCACCTAACCCCAATGAGCAGTTCTTC.

This clonotype was counted only a few times. The chain has TRBV29-1 and TRBJ2-7; 9 bases align to TRBD2. With 7 bases clipped from V and 3 bases from J, the junction kept 7 bases outside the gene matches. This CDR3 contains 13 residues. Germline V CDR1 and CDR2: SQVTM, ANQGSEA. CDR3 sequence: CSASLAGNYEQYF. CDR3 bases: TGCAGCGCCTCGCTAGCGGGAAACTACGAGCAGTACTTC.

This clonotype turned up a few times. This rearrangement joins TRBV6-5 to TRBJ2-1, with 9 bases that match TRBD2. The CDR3 has 16 residues. J lost 10 bases, V lost 0 bases, and 10 bases had no gene match. CDR1 and CDR2 (germline): MNHEY, SVGAGI. CDR3 in DNA: TGTGCCAGCAGTTACTCGATTCTAGCGGGATCAGGGGAGCAGTTCTTC. Its protein is CASSYSILAGSGEQFF.

The rearrangement uses TRBV24-1 and TRBJ1-5; weak D call: TRBD1 (6 bases). The length of the CDR3 is 14 residues. Germline V gene data show CDR1 as KGHDR and CDR2 as SFDVKD. Trimming shortened V by 4 bases and J by 3 bases, and 9 bases separated the two germline ends. The CDR3 nucleotides are TGTGCCACCAGTGAACAGGGTTACAATCAGCCCCAGCATTTT. This sequence encodes CATSEQGYNQPQHF.

Only a few counts were recorded for this clonotype. The chain is built from TRBV20-1 and TRBJ1-1; the D gene is possibly TRBD1 (5 bases). This CDR3 is built from 12 residues. Germline V gene data show CDR1 as DFQATT and CDR2 as SNEGSKA (reference sequence). The ends were cut back, 4 bases at V and 11 bases at J, with 17 bases in the middle. The CDR3 loop reads CSATNSPRDAFF. Here the CDR3 DNA reads TGCAGTGCTACTAACAGCCCCCGGGACGCTTTCTTT.

The chain is built from TRBV3-1 and TRBJ1-1; possible D gene TRBD1, 6 bases. V lost 3 bases to trimming and J lost 1 base, with 9 bases between them. The germline gives CDR1 LGHDT, CDR2 YNNKEL (reference sequence). The CDR3 is 14 amino acids. This CDR3 reads CASSHGGQNTEAFF. In DNA form, the CDR3 reads TGTGCCAGCAGCCACGGGGGACAGAACACTGAAGCTTTCTTT.

The chain uses TRBV5-1 and TRBJ2-1; 7 bases line up with TRBD2. Germline lookup yields CDR1 SGHRS and CDR2 YFSETQ. V dropped 3 bases and J dropped 3; count of bases not matched to a gene: 12. This CDR3 is 17 amino acids long. CDR3 sequence (DNA): TGCGCCAGCAGCTATGGGGGGGTGGGTGGTGGCTACAATGAGCAGTTCTTC. Protein product: CASSYGGVGGGYNEQFF.

At least ten counts were recorded for this clonotype. This chain uses TRBV5-1 with TRBJ1-5; perhaps TRBD1 as D (5 bases). Trimming took off 4 bases at V and 6 bases at J, with 14 bases between the two ends. Germline CDR1 reads SGHRS; CDR2 reads YFSETQ. The CDR3 loop spans 14 amino acids. The CDR3 nucleotides read TGCGCCAGCAGCCCGGACGGGGGGGGTCAGCCCCAGCATTTT. It encodes CASSPDGGGQPQHF. Filled out from reference TRBV5-1 and TRBJ1-5, the complete variable domain reads KAGVTQTPRYLIKTRGQQVTLSCSPISGHRSVSWYQQTPGQGLQFLFEYFSETQRNKGNFPGRFSGRQFSNSRSEMNVSTLELGDSALYLCASSPDGGGQPQHFGDGTRLSIL.

The gene calls are TRBV19 and TRBJ2-7, with a tentative D call TRBD1 (6 bases). The V and J ends lost 4 bases and 2 bases respectively, with 15 bases between them. This CDR3 comprises 15 residues. Per the germline V gene, CDR1 is LNHDA and CDR2 is SQIVND (reference sequence). The CDR3 here is CASSSRQELTYEQYF. The DNA for the CDR3 is TGTGCCAGTAGTAGCCGACAGGAATTGACCTACGAGCAGTACTTC. The variable domain in full, completed from reference TRBV19 and TRBJ2-7, reads DGGITQSPKYLFRKEGQNVTLSCEQNLNHDAMYWYRQDPGQGLRLIYYSQIVNDFQKGDIAEGYSVSREKKESFPLTVTSAQKNPTAFYLCASSSRQELTYEQYFGPGTRLTVT.

This clonotype has ten or more counts. The genes are TRBV10-2 and TRBJ2-5; D is ambiguous. The CDR3 sequence is 13 residues long. V was pared by 10 bases and J by 1 base, with 13 bases between. Germline V gene lookup returns CDR1 WSHSY and CDR2 SAAADI. As DNA, the CDR3 is TGCGCCACCCTGGGGAAGGGCCAAGAGACCCAGTACTTC. Amino acid sequence: CATLGKGQETQYF.

This clonotype was counted only a few times. This CDR3 reads CASSYNRGSGNQPQHF. The CDR3 coding sequence is TGTGCCAGCAGTTATAACAGGGGGTCAGGCAATCAGCCCCAGCATTTT. The V call is TRBV12-3 or TRBV12-4, the J call TRBJ1-5, with 8 nucleotides matching TRBD1. V gave up 4 bases and J gave up 2 bases; unmatched junction bases: 7. The CDR3 loop spans 16 amino acids.

Many counts were recorded for this clonotype. This sequence joins TRBV6-1 and TRBJ1-2; no clear D gene. The CDR3 is 14 residues long. Germline V CDR1 and CDR2: MNHNS, SASEGT. V lost 6 bases and J lost 1, with 12 bases in between. CDR3 amino acids: CASRPGRYNYGYTF. As DNA, the CDR3 is TGTGCCAGCAGACCGGGCAGATATAACTATGGCTACACCTTC.